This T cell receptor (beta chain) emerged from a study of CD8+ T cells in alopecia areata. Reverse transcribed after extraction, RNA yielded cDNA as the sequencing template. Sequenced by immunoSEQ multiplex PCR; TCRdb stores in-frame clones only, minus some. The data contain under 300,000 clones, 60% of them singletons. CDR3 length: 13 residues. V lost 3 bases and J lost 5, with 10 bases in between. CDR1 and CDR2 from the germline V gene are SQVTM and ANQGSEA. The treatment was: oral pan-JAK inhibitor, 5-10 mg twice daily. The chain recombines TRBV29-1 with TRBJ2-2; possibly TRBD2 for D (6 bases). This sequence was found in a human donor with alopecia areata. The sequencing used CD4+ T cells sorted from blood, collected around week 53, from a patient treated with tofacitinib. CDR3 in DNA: TGCAGCGTTGAGGAGGGAGGAACCGGGGAGCTGTTTTTT. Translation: CSVEEGGTGELFF.